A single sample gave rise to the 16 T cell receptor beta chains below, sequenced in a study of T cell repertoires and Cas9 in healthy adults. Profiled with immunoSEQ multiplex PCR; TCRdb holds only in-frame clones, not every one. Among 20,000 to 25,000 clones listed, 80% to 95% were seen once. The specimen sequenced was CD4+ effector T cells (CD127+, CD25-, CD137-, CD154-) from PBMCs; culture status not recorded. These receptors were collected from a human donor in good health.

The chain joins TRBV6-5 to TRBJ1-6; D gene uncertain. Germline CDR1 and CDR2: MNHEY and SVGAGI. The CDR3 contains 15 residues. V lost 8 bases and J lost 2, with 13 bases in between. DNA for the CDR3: TGTGCCAGCTGGGCCCCGGGCGCCTATAATTCACCCCTCCACTTT. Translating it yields CASWAPGAYNSPLHF.

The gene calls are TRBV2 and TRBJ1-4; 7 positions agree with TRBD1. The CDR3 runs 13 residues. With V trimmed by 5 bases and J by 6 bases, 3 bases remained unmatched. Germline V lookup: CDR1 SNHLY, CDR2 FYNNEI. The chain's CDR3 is CASSKGAHEKLFF. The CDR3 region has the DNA TGTGCCAGCAGTAAGGGGGCGCATGAAAAACTGTTTTTT.

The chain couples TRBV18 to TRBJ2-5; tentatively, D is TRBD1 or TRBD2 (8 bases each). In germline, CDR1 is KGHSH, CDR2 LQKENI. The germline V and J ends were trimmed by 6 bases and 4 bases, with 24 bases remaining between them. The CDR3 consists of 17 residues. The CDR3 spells CASSPLAGGGRRETQYF. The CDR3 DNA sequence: TGTGCCAGCTCCCCGTTGGCAGGGGGCGGGAGGAGAGAGACCCAGTACTTC.

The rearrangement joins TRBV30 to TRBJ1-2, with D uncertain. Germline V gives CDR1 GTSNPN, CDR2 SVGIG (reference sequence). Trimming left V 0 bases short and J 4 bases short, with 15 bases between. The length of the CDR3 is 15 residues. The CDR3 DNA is TGTGCCTGGAGTGTAATGGGTACAGCGGGCTATGGCTACACCTTC. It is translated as CAWSVMGTAGYGYTF.

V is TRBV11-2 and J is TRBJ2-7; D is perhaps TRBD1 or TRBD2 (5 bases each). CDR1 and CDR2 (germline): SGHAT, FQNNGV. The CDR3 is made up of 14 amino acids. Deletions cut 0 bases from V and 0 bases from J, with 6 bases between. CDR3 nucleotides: TGTGCCAGCAGCTTAGATGGGGGCTCCTACGAGCAGTACGTC. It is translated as CASSLDGGSYEQYV.

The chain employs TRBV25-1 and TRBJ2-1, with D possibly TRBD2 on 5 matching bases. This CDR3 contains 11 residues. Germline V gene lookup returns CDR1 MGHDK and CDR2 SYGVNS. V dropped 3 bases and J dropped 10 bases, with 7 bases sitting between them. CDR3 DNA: TGTGCCAGCAGTGAGCGCGGGGAGCAGTTCTTC. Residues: CASSERGEQFF.

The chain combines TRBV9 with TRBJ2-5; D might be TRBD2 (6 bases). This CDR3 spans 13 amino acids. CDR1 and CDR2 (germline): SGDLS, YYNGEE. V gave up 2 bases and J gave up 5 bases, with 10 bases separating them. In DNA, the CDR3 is TGTGCCAGCAGCGTCGCGGGGACGGAGACCCAGTACTTC. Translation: CASSVAGTETQYF.

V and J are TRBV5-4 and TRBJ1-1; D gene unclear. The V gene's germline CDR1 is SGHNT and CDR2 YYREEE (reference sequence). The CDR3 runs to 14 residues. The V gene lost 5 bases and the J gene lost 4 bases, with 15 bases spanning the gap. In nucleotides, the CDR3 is TGTGCCAGCAGATTAAAAGGAAGCTCCACTGAAGCTTTCTTT. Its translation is CASRLKGSSTEAFF.

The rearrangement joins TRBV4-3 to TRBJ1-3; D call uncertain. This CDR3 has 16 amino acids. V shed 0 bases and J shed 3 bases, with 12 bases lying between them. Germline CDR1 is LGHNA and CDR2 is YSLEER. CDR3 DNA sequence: TGCGCCAGCAGCCAAGATCCCGCTTCGAGTGGAAACACCATATATTTT. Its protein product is CASSQDPASSGNTIYF.

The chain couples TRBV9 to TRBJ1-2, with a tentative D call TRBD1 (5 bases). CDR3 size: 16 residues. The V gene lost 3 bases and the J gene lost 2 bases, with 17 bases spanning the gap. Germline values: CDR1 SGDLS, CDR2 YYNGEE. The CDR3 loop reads CASSGGLRKSNYGYTF. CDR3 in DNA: TGTGCCAGCAGCGGGGGCCTCAGAAAAAGCAACTATGGCTACACCTTC. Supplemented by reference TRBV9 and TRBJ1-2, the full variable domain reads DSGVTQTPKHLITATGQRVTLRCSPRSGDLSVYWYQQSLDQGLQFLIQYYNGEERAKGNILERFSAQQFPDLHSELNLSSLELGDSALYFCASSGGLRKSNYGYTFGSGTRLTVV.

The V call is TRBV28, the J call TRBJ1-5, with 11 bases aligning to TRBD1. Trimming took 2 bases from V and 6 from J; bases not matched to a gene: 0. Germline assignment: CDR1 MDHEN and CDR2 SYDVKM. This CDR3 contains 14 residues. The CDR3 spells CASSLGTGGQPQHF. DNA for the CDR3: TGTGCCAGCAGTTTAGGGACAGGGGGTCAGCCCCAGCATTTT.

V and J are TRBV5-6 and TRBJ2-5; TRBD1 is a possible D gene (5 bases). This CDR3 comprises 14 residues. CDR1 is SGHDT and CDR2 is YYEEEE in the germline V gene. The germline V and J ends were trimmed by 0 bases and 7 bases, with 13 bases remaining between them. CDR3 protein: CASSLVVATGTQYF. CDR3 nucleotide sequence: TGTGCCAGCAGCTTGGTCGTAGCCACAGGGACCCAGTACTTC.

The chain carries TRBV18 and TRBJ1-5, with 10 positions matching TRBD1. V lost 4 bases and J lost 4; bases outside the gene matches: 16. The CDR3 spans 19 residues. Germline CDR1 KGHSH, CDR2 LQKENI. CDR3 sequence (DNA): TGTGCCAGCTCACGGACCCGGGACAGGGGCTCGGGTAGTAATCAGCCCCAGCATTTT. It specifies CASSRTRDRGSGSNQPQHF. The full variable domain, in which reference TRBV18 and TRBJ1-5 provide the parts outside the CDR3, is NAGVMQNPRHLVRRRGQEARLRCSPMKGHSHVYWYRQLPEEGLKFMVYLQKENIIDESGMPKERFSAEFPKEGPSILRIQQVVRGDSAAYFCASSRTRDRGSGSNQPQHFGDGTRLSIL.

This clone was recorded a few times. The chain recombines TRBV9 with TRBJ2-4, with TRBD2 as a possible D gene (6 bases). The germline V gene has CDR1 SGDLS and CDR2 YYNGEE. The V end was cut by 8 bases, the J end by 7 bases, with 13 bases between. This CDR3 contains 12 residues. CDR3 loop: CASSGAGNIQYF. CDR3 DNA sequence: TGTGCCAGTTCCGGGGCGGGGAACATTCAGTACTTC. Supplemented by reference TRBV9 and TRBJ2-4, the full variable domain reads DSGVTQTPKHLITATGQRVTLRCSPRSGDLSVYWYQQSLDQGLQFLIQYYNGEERAKGNILERFSAQQFPDLHSELNLSSLELGDSALYFCASSGAGNIQYFGAGTRLSVL.

The CDR3: CSVDGQGTNQYF. The CDR3 coding sequence is TGCAGCGTTGACGGTCAGGGTACTAATCAGTACTTC. This rearrangement joins TRBV29-1 to TRBJ2-7; D is perhaps TRBD1 (5 bases). Germline assignment: CDR1 SQVTM and CDR2 ANQGSEA. The length of the CDR3 is 12 residues. Trimming removed 3 bases at V and 10 bases at J, with 16 bases between.

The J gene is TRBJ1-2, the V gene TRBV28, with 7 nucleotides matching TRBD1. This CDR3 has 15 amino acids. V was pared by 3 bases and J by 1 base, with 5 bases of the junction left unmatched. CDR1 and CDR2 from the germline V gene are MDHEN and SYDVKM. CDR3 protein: CASSFPTGYNYGYTF. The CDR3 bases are TGTGCCAGCAGTTTCCCGACAGGGTATAACTATGGCTACACCTTC.